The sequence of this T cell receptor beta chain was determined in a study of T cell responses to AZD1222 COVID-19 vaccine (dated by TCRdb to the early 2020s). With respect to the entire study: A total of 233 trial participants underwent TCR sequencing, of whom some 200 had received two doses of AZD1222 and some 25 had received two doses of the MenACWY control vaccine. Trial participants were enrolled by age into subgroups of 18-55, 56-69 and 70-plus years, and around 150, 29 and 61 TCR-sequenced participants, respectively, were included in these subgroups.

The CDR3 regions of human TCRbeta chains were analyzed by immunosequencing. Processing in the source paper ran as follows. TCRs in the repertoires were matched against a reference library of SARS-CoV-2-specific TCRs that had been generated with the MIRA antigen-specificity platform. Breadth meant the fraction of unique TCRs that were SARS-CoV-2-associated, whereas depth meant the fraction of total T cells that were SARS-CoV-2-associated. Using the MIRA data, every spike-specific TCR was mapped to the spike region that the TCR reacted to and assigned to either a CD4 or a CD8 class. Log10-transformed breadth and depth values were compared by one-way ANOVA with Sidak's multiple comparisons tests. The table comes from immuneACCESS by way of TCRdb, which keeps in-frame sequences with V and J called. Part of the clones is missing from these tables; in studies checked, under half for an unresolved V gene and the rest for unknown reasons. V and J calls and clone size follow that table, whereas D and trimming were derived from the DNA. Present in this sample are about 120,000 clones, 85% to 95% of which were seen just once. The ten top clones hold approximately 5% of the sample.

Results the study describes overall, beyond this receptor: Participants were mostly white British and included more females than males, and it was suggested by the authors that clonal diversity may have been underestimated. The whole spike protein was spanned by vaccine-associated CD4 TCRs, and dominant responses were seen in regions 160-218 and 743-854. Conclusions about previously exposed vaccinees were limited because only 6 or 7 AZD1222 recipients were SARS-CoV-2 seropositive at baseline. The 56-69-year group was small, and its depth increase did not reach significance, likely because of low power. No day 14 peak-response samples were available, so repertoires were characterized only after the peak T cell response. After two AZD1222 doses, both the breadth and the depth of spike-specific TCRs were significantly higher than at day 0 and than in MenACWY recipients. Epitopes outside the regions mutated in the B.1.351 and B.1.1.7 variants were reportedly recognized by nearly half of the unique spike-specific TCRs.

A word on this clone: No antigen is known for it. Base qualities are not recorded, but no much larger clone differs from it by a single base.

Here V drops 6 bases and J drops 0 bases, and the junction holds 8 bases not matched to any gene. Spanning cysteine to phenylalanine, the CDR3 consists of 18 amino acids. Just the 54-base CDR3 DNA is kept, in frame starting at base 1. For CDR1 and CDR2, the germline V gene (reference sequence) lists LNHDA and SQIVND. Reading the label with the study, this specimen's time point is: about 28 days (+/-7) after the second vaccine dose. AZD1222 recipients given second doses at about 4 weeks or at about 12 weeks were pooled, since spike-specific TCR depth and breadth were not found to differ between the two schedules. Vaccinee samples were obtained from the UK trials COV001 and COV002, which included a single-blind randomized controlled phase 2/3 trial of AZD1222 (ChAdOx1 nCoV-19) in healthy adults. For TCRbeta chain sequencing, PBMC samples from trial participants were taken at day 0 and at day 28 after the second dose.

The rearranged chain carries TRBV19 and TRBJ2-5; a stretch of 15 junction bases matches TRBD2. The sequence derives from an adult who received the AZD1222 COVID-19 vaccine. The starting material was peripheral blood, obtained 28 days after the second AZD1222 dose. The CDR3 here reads CASSLGLAGGPYQETQYF. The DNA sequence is TGTGCCAGTAGCCTCGGACTAGCGGGGGGGCCGTACCAAGAGACCCAGTACTTC.